The 12 T cell receptor beta chains below were found in one sample sequenced in a study of blood T cell repertoires in COVID-19. TCRdb's table, derived via immunoSEQ multiplex PCR, lists solely in-frame clones and lacks some. The sample includes fewer than 300,000 clones, more than 90% of them seen just once. Sequencing used peripheral blood. Receptors originate from a person aged 18 to 35 with COVID-19, enrolled during active disease.

The table lists this clone with a count of one. The rearrangement links TRBV29-1 to TRBJ2-3; 7 bases are shared with TRBD1. Looked up from germline, CDR1 is SQVTM and CDR2 is ANQGSEA. There are 19 residues in the CDR3. J lost 0 bases, V lost 1 base, and 16 bases had no gene match. In DNA, the CDR3 is TGCAGCGTTGAAGGCCCAACCAAGCTTAGACAGGGTAGCACAGATACGCAGTATTTT. This translates into CSVEGPTKLRQGSTDTQYF.

The chain combines TRBV29-1 with TRBJ2-3, with 14 nucleotides matching TRBD2. The CDR3 is made up of 17 amino acids. The germline gives CDR1 SQVTM, CDR2 ANQGSEA. Trimming cost V 7 bases and J 4 bases; bases outside gene matches: 13. The CDR3: CSGGLAGAWPTSDTQYF. CDR3 nucleotides: TGCAGCGGGGGACTAGCGGGAGCCTGGCCTACCTCAGATACGCAGTATTTT.

This chain links TRBV6-1 with TRBJ1-1; TRBD1 might be the D (5 bases). Per the germline V gene, CDR1 is MNHNS and CDR2 is SASEGT. CDR3 size: 13 residues. V dropped 3 bases and J dropped 3 bases, with 8 bases sitting between them. CDR3 sequence (DNA): TGTGCCAGCAGTGACGGGGGATACACTGAAGCTTTCTTT. It is translated as CASSDGGYTEAFF.

The V call is TRBV19, the J call TRBJ2-1; TRBD1 might be the D (5 bases). The CDR3 runs to 16 residues. The V gene lost 8 bases and the J gene lost 0 bases, with 17 bases spanning the gap. The germline V gene encodes CDR1 LNHDA and CDR2 SQIVND (reference sequence). Written as DNA, the CDR3 is TGTGCCAGTGGGGCCCTCAGGCGCGGCTCCTACAATGAGCAGTTCTTC. Protein sequence: CASGALRRGSYNEQFF.

J is TRBJ2-7 and V is TRBV28, with 10 bases that match TRBD2. Germline V lookup: CDR1 MDHEN, CDR2 SYDVKM. There are 16 residues in the CDR3. J gave up 4 bases and V 2 bases, and 8 bases lay outside the gene matches. This CDR3 reads CASSLDLAGAMYEQYF. The CDR3 nucleotides are TGTGCCAGCAGTTTAGACCTAGCGGGAGCCATGTACGAGCAGTACTTC. The full variable domain, with the rest looked up from reference TRBV28 and TRBJ2-7, is DVKVTQSSRYLVKRTGEKVFLECVQDMDHENMFWYRQDPGLGLRLIYFSYDVKMKEKGDIPEGYSVSREKKERFSLILESASTNQTSMYLCASSLDLAGAMYEQYFGPGTRLTVT.

The chain carries TRBV27 and TRBJ2-2, with 11 bases matching TRBD1. Germline V gene data show CDR1 as MNHEY and CDR2 as SMNVEV (reference sequence). The V gene end was trimmed by 6 bases and the J gene end by 4 bases; junction bases not matched to a gene: 16. The CDR3 loop spans 19 amino acids. CDR3 amino acids: CASSRLTEPGTGGTGELFF. CDR3 in DNA: TGTGCCAGCAGCCGCCTTACGGAACCCGGGACAGGGGGCACCGGGGAGCTGTTTTTT.

The gene calls are TRBV5-4 and TRBJ1-2; 7 bases map to TRBD1. Germline V gives CDR1 SGHNT, CDR2 YYREEE (reference sequence). V was pared by 4 bases and J by 3 bases, with 6 bases of the junction left unmatched. The CDR3 has 14 residues. The CDR3 DNA follows: TGTGCCAGCAGCAGGGGGCAGGGGGACTATGGCTACACCTTC. Encoded protein: CASSRGQGDYGYTF.

The chain links TRBV7-2 to TRBJ1-6, with a weak D call TRBD1 (6 bases). There are 14 residues in the CDR3. The V and J ends lost 6 bases and 9 bases respectively, with 15 bases between them. CDR1 and CDR2 from the germline V gene are SGHTA and FQGNSA. Written as DNA, the CDR3 is TGTGCCAGCAGAATTGGACAGACGGGTTCACCCCTCCACTTT. It encodes CASRIGQTGSPLHF.

The rearrangement joins TRBV5-4 to TRBJ2-2, with 7 positions matching TRBD2. The germline V gene has CDR1 SGHNT and CDR2 YYREEE (reference sequence). V was pared by 4 bases and J by 4 bases, with 7 bases of the junction left unmatched. The CDR3 extends over 15 amino acids. CDR3 in DNA: TGTGCCAGCAGCGGTGGGGCTAGCGGCACCGGGGAGCTGTTTTTT. Translation gives CASSGGASGTGELFF.

The rearrangement joins TRBV5-5 to TRBJ2-7, with 9 bases lining up with TRBD1. The CDR3 totals 15 residues. Losses at the gene ends were 0 bases for V and 5 bases for J; bases not matched to a gene: 6. The germline V gene encodes CDR1 SGHKS and CDR2 YYEKEE (reference sequence). The CDR3 reads CASSLVQWTGDEQYF. CDR3 in DNA: TGTGCCAGCAGCTTGGTACAGTGGACAGGGGACGAGCAGTACTTC. The complete variable domain, with remaining parts taken from reference TRBV5-5 and TRBJ2-7, reads DAGVTQSPTHLIKTRGQQVTLRCSPISGHKSVSWYQQVLGQGPQFIFQYYEKEERGRGNFPDRFSARQFPNYSSELNVNALLLGDSALYLCASSLVQWTGDEQYFGPGTRLTVT.

V gene TRBV4-2 combines with J gene TRBJ1-6; tentative D call: TRBD1 (6 bases). The CDR3 has 15 residues. From germline, CDR1 is LGHNA and CDR2 YNFKEQ. V was trimmed by 1 base and J by 7 bases, leaving 11 bases between them. The CDR3 DNA reads TGTGCCAGCAGCCAAGCGCGACAGGCGAATTCACCCCTCCACTTT. Translated, it gives CASSQARQANSPLHF.

This clone appeared once. V and J are TRBV5-1 and TRBJ1-5, with 7 bases identical to TRBD1. The CDR3 covers 13 residues. Per the germline V gene, CDR1 is SGHRS and CDR2 is YFSETQ. Unmatched junction bases numbered 4, after V lost 3 bases and J lost 7 bases. CDR3 sequence: CASSYQGEQPQHF. CDR3 DNA: TGCGCCAGCAGCTACCAGGGGGAGCAGCCCCAGCATTTT. The complete variable domain, with remaining parts taken from reference TRBV5-1 and TRBJ1-5, reads KAGVTQTPRYLIKTRGQQVTLSCSPISGHRSVSWYQQTPGQGLQFLFEYFSETQRNKGNFPGRFSGRQFSNSRSEMNVSTLELGDSALYLCASSYQGEQPQHFGDGTRLSIL.